The 14 T cell receptor beta chains below all came from one sample that was sequenced in a study of OX40 agonist ivuxolimab in advanced cancers. Method: immunoSEQ multiplex PCR; TCRdb's copy keeps in-frame clones and lacks some. Of 65,000 to 95,000 clones listed, 80% to 90% are singletons. This specimen was CD4+ or CD8+ T cells sorted from blood, taken in a trial of the OX40 agonist ivuxolimab. These receptor sequences come from an adult with an advanced solid tumor such as melanoma, head and neck, liver or kidney cancer.

A single count supports this clone. The conserved closing phenylalanine or tryptophan is absent in this CDR3, likely reflecting a read error. The chain joins TRBV2 to TRBJ1-5, with D tentatively TRBD1 (6 bases). The CDR3 totals 13 residues. Germline V lookup: CDR1 SNHLY, CDR2 FYNNEI. V lost 7 bases, J lost 4 bases, and 11 bases lay in between. The CDR3 region is CASTFQGNQPQHS. CDR3 DNA: TGTGCCAGCACGTTCCAGGGGAATCAGCCCCAGCATTCT.

The chain employs TRBV7-2 and TRBJ1-1, with D perhaps matching TRBD1 (6 bases). The V end was cut by 2 bases, the J end by 6 bases, with 10 bases between. The CDR3 is 13 residues long. The germline V gene has CDR1 SGHTA and CDR2 FQGNSA. CDR3 in amino acids: CASSLWGQAEAFF. CDR3 sequence (DNA): TGTGCCAGCAGCTTATGGGGGCAGGCTGAAGCTTTCTTT.

The V and J genes are TRBV15 and TRBJ2-5; D not certain. Trimming cost V 7 bases and J 5 bases, with 20 bases left between them. The CDR3 is made up of 15 amino acids. The germline V gene has CDR1 LNHNV and CDR2 YYDKDF (reference sequence). In DNA form, the CDR3 reads TGTGCCACCACCGAAGGTCTTACACCCGGTGAGACCCAGTACTTC. Translation gives CATTEGLTPGETQYF.

The rearrangement joins TRBV5-1 to TRBJ2-1; TRBD2 agrees at 8 bases. CDR3 size: 15 residues. The germline V gene encodes CDR1 SGHRS and CDR2 YFSETQ. Trimming at V came to 4 bases and at J to 3 bases, leaving 6 bases not matched to a gene. The CDR3 DNA reads as TGCGCCAGCAGCCCTACTAGCGGTAGCTACAATGAGCAGTTCTTC. Its protein product is CASSPTSGSYNEQFF.

The CDR3 coding sequence is TGTGCCAGCAGTGACTCTCTAGCGGGGATAGGGAAGGGCAACAATGAGCAGTTCTTC. Translating gives CASSDSLAGIGKGNNEQFF. J is TRBJ2-1 and V is TRBV2; 9 positions agree with TRBD2. This CDR3 has 19 residues. The V gene's germline CDR1 is SNHLY and CDR2 FYNNEI. J was trimmed by 5 bases and V by 3 bases; bases with no gene match: 17.

This chain joins TRBV16 and TRBJ1-3; maybe TRBD1 (5 bases). The CDR3 is made up of 16 amino acids. V lost 2 bases, J lost 3 bases, and 14 bases lay in between. Germline CDR1 KGHSY, CDR2 FQNENV. The CDR3, as DNA: TGTGCCAGCAGCCAAAACGGGGCTCCCAGTGGAAACACCATATATTTT. The encoded protein is CASSQNGAPSGNTIYF.

This clone was seen only a few times. This sequence joins TRBV5-6 and TRBJ1-3, with TRBD1 matching 10 bases. This CDR3 is built from 16 residues. Germline V gene data show CDR1 as SGHDT and CDR2 as YYEEEE. After removal of 0 bases from V and 2 bases from J, the junction contained 2 bases not matched to a gene. This CDR3 reads CASSLGGTGAGNTIYF. The CDR3, as DNA: TGTGCCAGCAGCTTGGGCGGGACAGGGGCTGGAAACACCATATATTTT.

V gene TRBV6-5 combines with J gene TRBJ1-2; TRBD1 aligns across 7 bases. The CDR3 contains 12 residues. Germline assignment: CDR1 MNHEY and CDR2 SVGAGI. V shed 7 bases, J shed 8 bases, and the junction held 7 bases outside the gene matches. The CDR3: CASTSTGLGYTF. The CDR3 nucleotides are TGTGCCAGCACCTCGACAGGGTTGGGCTACACCTTC.

The genes are TRBV7-6 and TRBJ2-7; 7 nucleotides agree with TRBD1. The CDR3 contains 14 residues. In germline, CDR1 is SGHVS, CDR2 FNYEAQ. Trimming took 5 bases from V and 1 from J; bases not matched to a gene: 5. The CDR3 loop reads CASSPRGQSYEQYF. The CDR3 DNA is TGTGCCAGCAGCCCAAGGGGACAGTCCTACGAGCAGTACTTC.

This chain links TRBV6-5 with TRBJ2-7, with 10 bases aligning to TRBD1. There are 15 residues in the CDR3. Losses at the gene ends were 6 bases for V and 6 bases for J; bases not matched to a gene: 11. Germline CDR1 reads MNHEY; CDR2 reads SVGAGI. In nucleotides, the CDR3 is TGTGCCAGCAGCCGCGAGATGACAGGGGGCATCGAGCAGTACTTC. Its protein product is CASSREMTGGIEQYF.

This chain joins TRBV6-6 and TRBJ2-3; D ambiguous. V was clipped by 5 bases and J by 6 bases, with 6 bases between them. CDR1 and CDR2 from the germline V gene are MNHNY and SVGAGI (reference sequence). The CDR3 runs 11 residues. The CDR3 here is CASSVVDTQYF. Here the CDR3 DNA reads TGTGCCAGCAGTGTGGTGGATACGCAGTATTTT.

CDR3 DNA: TGTGCCAGCAGCTTAACCAGGGGAGGCGACGAGCAGTACTTC. Amino acid sequence: CASSLTRGGDEQYF. The V call is TRBV7-6, the J call TRBJ2-7; either TRBD1 or TRBD2 may fit D (6 bases each). V was shortened by 2 bases and J by 5 bases, with 13 bases between the two germline ends. Germline V lookup: CDR1 SGHVS, CDR2 FNYEAQ. This CDR3 contains 14 residues.

V and J are TRBV29-1 and TRBJ1-1, with D possibly being TRBD1 (5 bases). The CDR3 loop spans 12 amino acids. Germline CDR1 and CDR2: SQVTM and ANQGSEA. The ends were cut back, 6 bases at V and 5 bases at J, with 13 bases in the middle. The CDR3 sequence: CSVGGAGTEAFF. The CDR3 DNA follows: TGCAGCGTAGGCGGGGCAGGTACTGAAGCTTTCTTT. The variable domain in full, completed from reference TRBV29-1 and TRBJ1-1, reads SAVISQKPSRDICQRGTSLTIQCQVDSQVTMMFWYRQQPGQSLTLIATANQGSEATYESGFVIDKFPISRPNLTFSTLTVSNMSPEDSSIYLCSVGGAGTEAFFGQGTRLTVV.

This sequence joins TRBV18 and TRBJ1-3, with 9 nucleotides matching TRBD1. The germline CDR1 and CDR2 sequences are KGHSH and LQKENI. This CDR3 is built from 15 residues. V was pared by 3 bases and J by 7 bases, with 7 bases of the junction left unmatched. CDR3 DNA: TGTGCCAGCTCACCCGGGACAGGGATATCGAACACCATATATTTT. It translates to CASSPGTGISNTIYF.